The TCR beta chain described here comes from a study of cytomegalovirus exposure and HLA in healthy donors. Whole-study findings and limits: Most subjects had HLA-A and HLA-B alleles reportedly predicted accurately by TCR beta sequences.

The primer mix had 60 Vbeta and 13 Jbeta primers. The data were produced by immunoSEQ multiplex PCR, yet TCRdb's version contains in-frame clones alone and is incomplete. This table has 80,000 to 100,000 clones, 60% to 85% appearing once. In germline, CDR1 is GTSNPN, CDR2 SVGIG (reference sequence). The CDR3 sequence is 12 residues long. Trimming pared 0 bases from V and 5 bases from J, leaving 5 bases between. This clone was recorded only once. Antigen: not known. This sequence was found in a man in his forties or fifties in good health and CMV-seropositive. The sample taken for sequencing was PBMCs. The chain is built from TRBV30 and TRBJ2-1; D gene uncertain. The CDR3 loop is CAWSVLHNEQFF. CDR3 bases: TGTGCCTGGAGTGTACTGCACAATGAGCAGTTCTTC.